The clone carrying this T cell receptor (beta chain) was found once. Naive-designated CD8 cells lacked CD45RO, were positively enriched for CCR7, and omitted terminally differentiated effector memory CD45RA+ cells. The ends were cut back, 6 bases at V and 6 bases at J, with 15 bases in the middle. This CDR3 region has 13 residues. Germline V gene lookup returns CDR1 MDHEN and CDR2 SYDVKM. Sequencing used immunoSEQ multiplex PCR; TCRdb keeps in-frame clones, though not all of them. Of more than 500,000 clones listed, roughly 95% are singletons. This sample stems from a study of shared clonotypes between healthy human individuals.

Sequencing input: naive CD8+ T cells sorted from blood. J is TRBJ2-7 and V is TRBV28; possibly TRBD1 or TRBD2 for D (6 bases each). The receptor comes from a woman aged 25 to 39 in good health. Here the CDR3 reads CASSPLGGREQYF. The CDR3 DNA reads TGTGCCAGCAGCCCCTTGGGGGGCCGCGAGCAGTACTTC.